The present T cell receptor beta chain was sequenced within a study of identical twins. This CDR3 is 16 amino acids long. The V and J ends lost 2 bases and 2 bases respectively, with 13 bases between them. CDR1 and CDR2 (germline): MGHDK, SYGVNS. Each donor (without exception) was a healthy Caucasian. Turning to this clonotype: Its antigen is not known.

Study-level findings and limits: The study found that models underestimated out-of-frame TCR alpha sharing in monozygotic twins.

Template switching supplied a universal primer site; unique molecular identifiers were carried on the cDNA. One entry per CDR3 protein results from TCRdb running MiXCR on the 5' RACE reads. This sample carries roughly 1.6 million distinct CDR3 sequences, under 35% of them seen once, and the ten largest clones take under 0.35%. Material for sequencing was cord blood. V gene TRBV25-1 combines with J gene TRBJ2-4; D unresolved. This receptor was obtained from a newborn girl in good health. The CDR3 sequence is CASSEQRVDPKNIQYF. The CDR3 bases are TGTGCCAGCAGTGAACAGAGAGTGGATCCCAAAAACATTCAGTACTTC.